The present TCR beta chain was sequenced within a study of blood T cell repertoires in COVID-19. Across the study: Whether acute or convalescent, the COVID-19 samples came from the United States, Italy and Spain.

Repertoires were generated with immunoSEQ multiplex PCR, while TCRdb's copy carries only in-frame clones and drops some. Among roughly 400,000 clones, roughly 90% were seen once, and the ten largest hold 2% to 2.5%. Residents of about two dozen US areas, aged roughly 18 to 89 years, made up the participants. V was pared by 3 bases and J by 7 bases, with 7 bases between. The V gene's germline CDR1 is ENHRY and CDR2 SYGVKD. There are 13 residues in the CDR3. What was sequenced was PBMCs or T cells enriched from blood (not recorded which). The source of this sequence is a woman aged 40 to 49 with acute COVID-19. The chain has TRBV10-3 and TRBJ1-6, with D hard to call. CDR3 DNA: TGTGCCATCAGTGACCAACAAAATTCACCCCTCCACTTT. It specifies CAISDQQNSPLHF.